The rows below give T cell receptor beta chains drawn from one sample of a study of memory B cells and T cells in multiple sclerosis. No antigen is known for these receptors. The data were produced by immunoSEQ multiplex PCR, yet TCRdb's version contains in-frame clones alone and is incomplete. In the table there are 35,000 to 55,000 clones, 82% of which are singletons. Sequenced material: PBMCs from blood kept in culture. Source of these receptors: a human donor with multiple sclerosis. The CDR3 runs from the conserved cysteine through the conserved F or W. D genes are given only for firm matches. Expanded clones are given a class, and other clones once, few, many or no size at all.

v_call clone_size d_call cdr3_aa
TRBV25-1 - TRBD1 CASSDFDRGLSNAFF
TRBV30 few - CAWSYLDQPQHF
TRBV19 - - CASSIEGSRPSEQYF
TRBV28 few - CASSLDNYGYTF
TRBV19 few - CASSISGNTIYF
TRBV29-1 - - CSVTPGGLTDTQYF
TRBV5-1 - - CASSFDNSYEQYF
TRBV5-8 - TRBD1 CASSLVGQGGSEQYF
TRBV4-1 once - CASSQEETDQPQHF
TRBV9 - TRBD1 CASSFTDRVTWDEQFF
TRBV27 - - CASSFLDRPSEQYF
TRBV20-1 - - CSAVEETQYF
TRBV10-3 - TRBD1 CAISGPNHDRGYADTQYF
TRBV9 - - CASSSGQSMGYTF
TRBV10-3 once - CAISESSGLGDGYTF
TRBV6-5 - TRBD1 CASSYHTGDYGYTF
TRBV11-3 - - CASSLGQSLYNEQFF
TRBV2 - - CAQLKDSMNTEAFF
TRBV7-2 - - CASSPSLGIPSYEQYF
TRBV28 - TRBD1 CASSLWTGLTDTQYF
TRBV20-1 - - CSARATDTQYF
TRBV2 - TRBD1 CASRATGVGYGYTF
TRBV9 - - CASSRGGTDTQYF
TRBV7-2 - - CASSLEGQWRGYTF
TRBV4-2 - - CASSQDPLLSGQLFF
TRBV5-8 - - CASSTDGSYNSPLHF
TRBV5-1 - TRBD1 CASSSDGQAITDTQYF
TRBV19 - TRBD1 CASSSQGAYSGNTIYF
TRBV27 - TRBD1 CASSSTGGRSPLHF
TRBV30 - - CAWSGPSNSYEQYF
TRBV2 - - CASKTGTARSENGNTIYF
TRBV7-9 once - CASSLDSVNEQFF
TRBV7-7 - - CASSSLAETQYF
TRBV7-6 - TRBD1 CASSPGQGYGYTF
TRBV30 - TRBD2 CAWGPGAGGMGTQYF
TRBV7-2 few TRBD2 CASSLVSGGAFYEQYF
TRBV5-6 - - CASSPRGIYGYTF
TRBV6-1 once TRBD1 CASSEGDSWSTEAFF
TRBV25-1 once TRBD1 CASSWDSSPLHF
TRBV4-2 - - CASSPPSKGGYTF
TRBV18 - - CASSNQGNRDGYTF
TRBV9 once TRBD1 CASSVNRGDYGYTF